This is a list of T cell receptor beta chains from one sample in a study of T cell repertoires in cytomegalovirus infection. TCRdb reprocessed the reads via MiXCR and lists one record per CDR3 protein. Found here are about 450,000 distinct CDR3 sequences, approximately 31% of them singletons; the top ten hold around 13%. The sample was PBMCs. All receptors come from a human donor in good health (CMV status not recorded). Some clones in this sample may be carry-over from other donors' samples. Both conserved end residues are part of each CDR3. D genes are given only for firm matches. Clone sizes are given selectively: once, few, many, or a class where the clone is expanded.

many TRBJ2-7 TRBV7-6 15 . TGTGCCAGCAGCCTCGAGTCCTCCAGGGTGCACGAGCAGTACTTC CASSLESSRVHEQYF
. TRBJ1-2 TRBV20-1 11 . TGCAGTGATGACCCTAACTATGGCTACACCTTC CSDDPNYGYTF
few TRBJ1-1 TRBV6-1 13 . TGTGCCAGCAGTGAAGCGGCCAGGGCTGAAGCTTTCTTT CASSEAARAEAFF
many TRBJ2-5 TRBV7-2 13 . TGTGCCAGCAGCCAAGGAGGGCAAGAGACCCAGTACTTC CASSQGGQETQYF
few TRBJ1-1 TRBV6-5 14 TRBD1 TGTGCCAGCAGTACCGGACAGGTTGTCCCTGAAGCTTTCTTT CASSTGQVVPEAFF
few TRBJ2-7 TRBV4-2 15 TRBD2 TGTGCCAGCAGCCAAGAGTTAGCGGGGATCTACGAGCAGTACTTC CASSQELAGIYEQYF
many TRBJ2-2 TRBV7-8 16 . TGTGCCAGCAGCGCTTCCGGGACAACGAACACCGGGGAGCTGTTTTTT CASSASGTTNTGELFF
. TRBJ2-1 TRBV13 15 . TGTGCCAGCAGCTTAGAGGGGATAACCTACAATGAGCAGTTCTTC CASSLEGITYNEQFF
few TRBJ1-2 TRBV12-3/TRBV12-4 15 TRBD1 TGTGCCAGCAGCCCCGCGACAGGGGATAACTATGGCTACACCTTC CASSPATGDNYGYTF
many TRBJ2-7 TRBV14 14 . TGTGCCAGCAGCCAAGGGACGGGCGGCTACGAGCAGTACTTC CASSQGTGGYEQYF
. TRBJ1-5 TRBV6-1 15 TRBD1 TGTGCCAGCAGTAAACGCACAGGGGTCAATCAGCCCCAGCATTTT CASSKRTGVNQPQHF
. TRBJ2-7 TRBV11-3 13 TRBD2 TGTGCCAGCAGCCCCGGGGGGGGCAACGAGCAGTACTTC CASSPGGGNEQYF
. TRBJ1-1 TRBV3-1 16 TRBD1 TGTGCCAGCAGCCAAGATAAGGGACAGTGGAACACTGAAGCTTTCTTT CASSQDKGQWNTEAFF
few TRBJ1-5 TRBV2 14 . TGTGCCAGCCAATCGGGAGAGGGCTATCAGCCCCAGCATTTT CASQSGEGYQPQHF
few TRBJ2-3 TRBV24-1 14 . TGTGCCACCAGTAATCGGGCCTGGTCAGATACGCAGTATTTT CATSNRAWSDTQYF
few TRBJ1-4 TRBV12-3/TRBV12-4 14 . TGTGCCAGCAGTATAAACAGCGGCCTGGGAAAACTGTTTTTT CASSINSGLGKLFF
. TRBJ1-1 TRBV4-3 15 . TGCGCCAGCAGCCAAGATACAGGTCAAAACACTGAAGCTTTCTTT CASSQDTGQNTEAFF
many TRBJ2-1 TRBV7-8 17 TRBD2 TGTGCCAGCAGCTTAGAGCATGGCGGGGGACTATACAATGAGCAGTTCTTC CASSLEHGGGLYNEQFF
. TRBJ2-3 TRBV15 19 TRBD2 TGTGCCACCAGCAGAGATCTAGGGGCAGCGGGGGCGAGCACAGATACGCAGTATTTT CATSRDLGAAGASTDTQYF
few TRBJ2-3 TRBV27 15 . TGTGCCAGCAGTTTATCTCTGGGATACACAGATACGCAGTATTTT CASSLSLGYTDTQYF
few TRBJ2-2 TRBV4-3 14 . TGCGCCAGCAGCCAAGGAGACAGGAGTGGGGAGCTGTTTTTT CASSQGDRSGELFF
. TRBJ1-2 TRBV19 14 TRBD1 TGTGCCAGTAGTATTAAACAGGGGGCTGATGGCTACACCTTC CASSIKQGADGYTF
few TRBJ1-2 TRBV10-3 13 . TGTGCCATCAGTGATCAGGGCACCTATGGCTACACCTTC CAISDQGTYGYTF
few TRBJ2-5 TRBV9 14 . TGTGCCAGCAGCGTAAGTGGGACTTTGGAGACCCAGTACTTC CASSVSGTLETQYF
. TRBJ2-3 TRBV14 18 . TGTGCCAGCAGCCAAGTCCCCTTCACCAGCGAGATCACAGATACGCAGTATTTT CASSQVPFTSEITDTQYF
. TRBJ1-5 TRBV24-1 14 . TGTGCCACCGGGCAGCGAAGTAGCAATCAGCCCCAGCATTTT CATGQRSSNQPQHF
. TRBJ1-5 TRBV3-1 15 TRBD1 TGTGCCAGCAGCCAAGTACCAGGGGGAGATCAGCCCCAGCATTTT CASSQVPGGDQPQHF
many TRBJ2-3 TRBV11-3 12 . TGTGCCAGCAGCGTAGACACAGATACGCAGTATTTT CASSVDTDTQYF
few TRBJ2-1 TRBV7-6 14 TRBD1 TGTGCCAGCAGCCCCGGGACAGGGTTTTATGAGCAGTTCTTC CASSPGTGFYEQFF
few TRBJ1-3 TRBV4-1 14 . TGCGCCAGCCTCCAAGAACTGGCCCGCGACACCATATATTTT CASLQELARDTIYF
. TRBJ1-1 TRBV6-5 16 TRBD1 TGTGCCCGCAGTTACCTCTACGACAGGGGCCGCACTGAAGCTTTCTTT CARSYLYDRGRTEAFF
few TRBJ1-1 TRBV11-2 12 . TGTGCCAGCACCCCCCTGGGGACTGAAGCTTTCTTT CASTPLGTEAFF
many TRBJ2-1 TRBV27 11 . TGTGCCAGCAGTCACAACAATGAGCAGTTCTTC CASSHNNEQFF
. TRBJ1-3 TRBV3-1 15 . TGTGCCAGCAGCCAAGGTGTGGCCTCTGGAAACACCATATATTTT CASSQGVASGNTIYF
few TRBJ1-2 TRBV20-1 13 . TGCAGTGCTAGCATTGGGGGGAGCTATGGCTACACCTTC CSASIGGSYGYTF
. TRBJ2-7 TRBV18 14 . TGTCCCAGCTCACCACCTGACAGCACCTACGAGCAGTACTTC CPSSPPDSTYEQYF
few TRBJ2-6 TRBV27 15 . TGTGCCAGCAGTACCCAACTCTCTGGGGCCAACGTCCTGACTTTC CASSTQLSGANVLTF
. TRBJ1-1 TRBV6-5 11 . TGTGCCAGCAGTTCGACAGCCGAAGCTTTCTTT CASSSTAEAFF
. TRBJ1-1 TRBV9 18 . TGTGCCAGCAGTTGGGGGACCGGGGCACAGGGAAGAGGCACTGAAGCTTTCTTT CASSWGTGAQGRGTEAFF
. TRBJ1-4 TRBV6-1 12 . TGTGCCAGCAGTGGAGCGGAGGGAAAACTGTTTTTT CASSGAEGKLFF
. TRBJ1-1 TRBV6-6 15 TRBD1 TGTGCCAGCAGTTACGGGGACAGACTGAACACTGAAGCTTTCTTT CASSYGDRLNTEAFF
. TRBJ1-1 TRBV6-6 16 . TGTGCCAGCAGTTACGGGGTGGACGCCCTGATCGGTGAAGCTTTCTTT CASSYGVDALIGEAFF
many TRBJ1-2 TRBV12-3/TRBV12-4 13 . TGTGCCAGCAGTATTGCCGGACGGCATGGCTACACCTTC CASSIAGRHGYTF
. TRBJ1-1 TRBV4-1 15 TRBD1 TGCGCCAGCAGCCAGACTACAGGGGTTACTACTGAAGCTTTCTTT CASSQTTGVTTEAFF
. TRBJ2-5 TRBV6-1 15 TRBD2 TGTGCCAGCAGTGAAAGCGGGGGAACCCAAGAGACCCAGTACTTC CASSESGGTQETQYF
. TRBJ2-7 TRBV14 16 . TGTGCCAGCAGCCGGCAGGGGACGGGGCATTCCTACGAGCAGTACTTC CASSRQGTGHSYEQYF
. TRBJ2-5 TRBV18 14 . TGTGCCAGCTCACGAGGGGGGCTGGGAGAGACCCAGTACTTC CASSRGGLGETQYF
many TRBJ2-3 TRBV11-2 15 . TGTGCCAGCAGCCAAATGCGGGGACCAGCAGATACGCAGTATTTT CASSQMRGPADTQYF
. TRBJ2-2 TRBV6-2/TRBV6-3 18 . TGTGCCAGCAGTTACTCTGCCAACGATGCGTTGAACACCGGGGAGCTGTTTTTT CASSYSANDALNTGELFF